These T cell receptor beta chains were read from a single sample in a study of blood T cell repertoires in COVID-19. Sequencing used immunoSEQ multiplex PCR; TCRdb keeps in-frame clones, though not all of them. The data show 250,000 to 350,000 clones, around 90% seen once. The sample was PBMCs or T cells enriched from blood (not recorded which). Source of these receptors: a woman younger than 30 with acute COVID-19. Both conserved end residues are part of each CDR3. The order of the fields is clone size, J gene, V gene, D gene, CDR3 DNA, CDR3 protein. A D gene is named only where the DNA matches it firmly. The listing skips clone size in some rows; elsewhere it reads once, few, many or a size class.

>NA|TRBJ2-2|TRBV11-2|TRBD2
TGTGCCAGCAGCTCCCAAGGGACTAGCGGGAGGAGCGGGGAGCTGTTTTTT
CASSSQGTSGRSGELFF
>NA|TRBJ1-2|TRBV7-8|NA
TGTGCCAGCAGCCTCCTCGCAGCGGGATTGGTCTATGGCTACACCTTC
CASSLLAAGLVYGYTF
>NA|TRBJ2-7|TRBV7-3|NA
TGTGCCAGCAGCTTAGTCGCTGGGAGCTCCTACGAGCAGTACTTC
CASSLVAGSSYEQYF
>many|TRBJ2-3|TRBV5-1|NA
TGCGCCAGCAGCTGGGCGGGAAATAGTTATGGGACGGGCACAGATACGCAGTATTTT
CASSWAGNSYGTGTDTQYF
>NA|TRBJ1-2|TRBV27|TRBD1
TGTGCCAGCAGTCCCTGGACAGGGGAGCCTGGCTACACCTTC
CASSPWTGEPGYTF
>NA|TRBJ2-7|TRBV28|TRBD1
TGTGCCAGCAGTTTAGTCACGAGGACAGGGCGCGTCGAGCAGTACTTC
CASSLVTRTGRVEQYF
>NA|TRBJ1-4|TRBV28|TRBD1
TGTGCCAGCAGTGAAACAGGGGGCAGAACTAATGAAAAACTGTTTTTT
CASSETGGRTNEKLFF
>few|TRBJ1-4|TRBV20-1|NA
TGCAGTGCTAGTTCATCGGGAAATGAAAAACTGTTTTTT
CSASSSGNEKLFF
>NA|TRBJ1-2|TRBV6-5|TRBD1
TGTGCCAGCAGTTCAGGGGGCGACGGCTACACCTTC
CASSSGGDGYTF
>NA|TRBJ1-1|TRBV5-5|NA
TGTGCCAGCAGCTGGCGCGGGACCTGGGGCACTGAAGCTTTCTTT
CASSWRGTWGTEAFF
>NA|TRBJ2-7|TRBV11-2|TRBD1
TGTGCCAGCAGCTTAGACGGCAGGGGGCTTTTGTACGAGCAGTACTTC
CASSLDGRGLLYEQYF
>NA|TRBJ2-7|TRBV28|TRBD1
TGTGCCAGCAGTTTATATGGACAGGGGGCCGACGAGCAGTACTTC
CASSLYGQGADEQYF
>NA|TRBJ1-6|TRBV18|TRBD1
TGTGCCAGCTCACCCACGGGACAGCTCTTTTCACCCCTCCACTTT
CASSPTGQLFSPLHF
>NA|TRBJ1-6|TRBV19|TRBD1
TGTGCCAGTAGTATATGGGGACAGGGGAATTCACCCCTCCACTTT
CASSIWGQGNSPLHF
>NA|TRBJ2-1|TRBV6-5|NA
TGTGCCAGCAGCCCACCTCTGAGGGCGCACAATGAGCAGTTCTTC
CASSPPLRAHNEQFF
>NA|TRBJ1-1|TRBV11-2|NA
TGTGCCAGCAGCTTAGAAAGAGGGGGCACTGAAGCTTTCTTT
CASSLERGGTEAFF
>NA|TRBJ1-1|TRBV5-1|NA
TGCGCCAGCTCCCCAGGGAGGGACACTGAAGCTTTCTTT
CASSPGRDTEAFF
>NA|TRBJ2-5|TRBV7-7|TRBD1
TGTGCTAGCAGCCCCAACAGGGGGGAGACCCAGTACTTC
CASSPNRGETQYF
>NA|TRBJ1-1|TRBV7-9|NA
TGTGCCAGCACCCGGAACACTGAAGCTTTCTTT
CASTRNTEAFF
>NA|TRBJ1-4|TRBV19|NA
TGTGCCAGTAGGGGGGACACCACAACTAATGAAAAACTGTTTTTT
CASRGDTTTNEKLFF
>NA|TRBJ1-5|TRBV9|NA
TGTGCCAGCAGCCCGGGGGGGTTTAGCAATCAGCCCCAGCATTTT
CASSPGGFSNQPQHF
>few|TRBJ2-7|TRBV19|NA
TGTGCCAGTAGTCTCCAACTCCGGGGCGAGCAGTACTTC
CASSLQLRGEQYF
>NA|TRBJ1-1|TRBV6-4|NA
TGTGCCAGCAGTCCGCAGGGAACCCTGAACACTGAAGCTTTCTTT
CASSPQGTLNTEAFF
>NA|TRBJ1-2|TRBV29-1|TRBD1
TGCAGCGTTGTAGGGGGCATCTATGGCTACACCTTC
CSVVGGIYGYTF
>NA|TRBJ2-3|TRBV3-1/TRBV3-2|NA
TGTGCCAGCAGCCAACAAAGTCCGGGAGCGGGAGATACGCAGTATTTT
CASSQQSPGAGDTQYF
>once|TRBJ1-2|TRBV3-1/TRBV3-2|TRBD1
TGTGCCAGCAGCCAACCGGGACAGGGTTACTATGGCTACACCTTC
CASSQPGQGYYGYTF
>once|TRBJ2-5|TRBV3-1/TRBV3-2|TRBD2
TGTGCCAGCAGAAAGGCGGGAGGGCAGGAGACCCAGTACTTC
CASRKAGGQETQYF
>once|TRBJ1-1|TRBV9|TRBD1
TGTGCCAGCAGCACAGGACAGGGCAAGAACACTGAAGCTTTCTTT
CASSTGQGKNTEAFF
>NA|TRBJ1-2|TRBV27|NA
TGTGCCAGCAGTCCGCTAGAGCTGGGGGGCTATGGCTACACCTTC
CASSPLELGGYGYTF
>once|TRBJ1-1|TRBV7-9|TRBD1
TGTGCCAGCAGCTTACTTCAGGGGGCGAACACTGAAGCTTTCTTT
CASSLLQGANTEAFF
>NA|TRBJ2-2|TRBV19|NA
TGTGCCAGTAGTATAGTTGGCCTGGACACCGGGGAGCTGTTTTTT
CASSIVGLDTGELFF
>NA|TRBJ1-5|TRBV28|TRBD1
TGTGCCAGCAATGCCGGGACAGGGAGGCAGCCCCAGCATTTT
CASNAGTGRQPQHF
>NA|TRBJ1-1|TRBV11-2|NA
TGTGCCAGCAGCTTAGTACGGGATACTGAAGCTTTCTTT
CASSLVRDTEAFF